These 13 T cell receptor beta chains originate from one sample sequenced in a study of T cell responses to AZD1222 COVID-19 vaccine. The table came from immunoSEQ multiplex PCR; TCRdb's copy has only in-frame clones and leaves some out. The profile shows about 180,000 clones, 80% to 90% of them singletons. The sample was peripheral blood, taken on day 0 of AZD1222 vaccination. Receptors were obtained from an adult in good health.

CDR3 residues: CASSPTVWDEQFF. The CDR3 DNA reads TGCGCCAGCAGCCCCACTGTTTGGGATGAGCAGTTCTTC. This chain links TRBV4-3 with TRBJ2-1; no clear D gene. Germline CDR1 reads LGHNA; CDR2 reads YSLEER. The CDR3 covers 13 residues. The ends were cut back, 4 bases at V and 8 bases at J, with 12 bases in the middle.

V and J are TRBV14 and TRBJ1-2, with no clear D. CDR3 size: 17 residues. Germline V gives CDR1 SGHDN, CDR2 FVKESK. V was shortened by 0 bases and J by 3 bases, with 17 bases between the two germline ends. CDR3 protein: CASSQEMSAGPHYGYTF. The CDR3 DNA reads TGTGCCAGCAGCCAAGAGATGTCAGCGGGCCCACACTATGGCTACACCTTC.

The gene calls are TRBV2 and TRBJ1-5; tentatively, D is TRBD1 (5 bases). Germline assignment: CDR1 SNHLY and CDR2 FYNNEI. The CDR3 has 14 residues. V was shortened by 7 bases and J by 2 bases, with 12 bases between the two germline ends. CDR3 protein: CASIQGGGNQPQHF. The CDR3 DNA is TGTGCCAGCATCCAGGGAGGGGGCAATCAGCCCCAGCATTTT.

V usage is TRBV30 and J usage is TRBJ1-5; 9 nucleotides agree with TRBD1. The CDR3 covers 15 residues. Trimming removed 4 bases from V and 4 bases from J; junction bases left unmatched: 8. Germline V gives CDR1 GTSNPN, CDR2 SVGIG (reference sequence). In DNA form, the CDR3 reads TGTGCCTGGACCCGAGGGGGACAGGGAAATCAGCCCCAGCATTTT. Translated: CAWTRGGQGNQPQHF.

V is TRBV11-3 and J is TRBJ2-3; D uncertain. From germline, CDR1 is SGHNT and CDR2 YENEEA. The V end lost 1 base, the J end lost 1 base, and 9 bases lay between the germline ends. The CDR3 extends over 15 amino acids. The chain's CDR3 is CASSLGRVGTDTQYF. In nucleotides, the CDR3 is TGTGCCAGCAGCTTAGGAAGGGTGGGCACAGATACGCAGTATTTT.

The chain joins TRBV5-1 to TRBJ1-2; 10 positions agree with TRBD1. The CDR3 has 14 amino acids. From germline, CDR1 is SGHRS and CDR2 YFSETQ. After removal of 4 bases from V and 8 bases from J, the junction contained 8 bases not matched to a gene. The CDR3, as DNA: TGCGCCAGCAGCGCCGGGACAGGGGTCGTAGGCTACACCTTC. This sequence encodes CASSAGTGVVGYTF.

CDR3 nucleotide sequence: TGCGCCAGCAGTAGACTAGCGGGGGGGGACAATGAGCAGTTCTTC. This codes for CASSRLAGGDNEQFF. The chain couples TRBV10-2 to TRBJ2-1; TRBD2 matches 14 bases. Trimming at V came to 5 bases and at J to 5 bases, leaving 2 bases not matched to a gene. This CDR3 spans 15 amino acids. The V gene's germline CDR1 is WSHSY and CDR2 SAAADI.

The chain recombines TRBV18 with TRBJ2-1; 12 bases agree with TRBD2. From germline, CDR1 is KGHSH and CDR2 LQKENI. V lost 2 bases and J lost 7; bases outside the gene matches: 3. The CDR3 covers 15 residues. The CDR3 is CASSPFTSGRNEQFF. The CDR3, as DNA: TGTGCCAGCTCACCATTTACTAGCGGGAGGAATGAGCAGTTCTTC.

The count of this clone is one. The rearrangement uses TRBV5-6 and TRBJ1-2; 9 bases fit TRBD1. The CDR3 runs to 14 residues. CDR1 and CDR2 from the germline V gene are SGHDT and YYEEEE. V shed 7 bases and J 5 bases; nucleotides not matched to a gene: 9. The DNA of the CDR3 is TGTGCCAGCGTTGCGGGACAGGGAAGGTATGGCTACACCTTC. Its protein product is CASVAGQGRYGYTF.

The chain is built from TRBV7-9 and TRBJ1-1; perhaps TRBD1 as D (5 bases). CDR3 length: 12 amino acids. CDR1 is SEHNR, CDR2 FQNEAQ, per germline (reference sequence). Trimming shortened V by 1 base and J by 7 bases, and 7 bases separated the two germline ends. For the CDR3, the DNA is TGTGCCAGCAGCTTAGACAGGCTTGAAGCTTTCTTT. Its protein product is CASSLDRLEAFF.

The V and J genes are TRBV19 and TRBJ2-5; D uncertain. Germline CDR1 and CDR2: LNHDA and SQIVND (reference sequence). The CDR3 has 11 amino acids. V lost 9 bases and J lost 5, with 10 bases in between. The CDR3 sequence is CASGPKETQYF. The CDR3 DNA sequence: TGTGCCAGCGGGCCTAAGGAGACCCAGTACTTC.

A note on this clone: Other DNA sequences in this specimen translate into the identical CDR3. The CDR3: CAWSVGRFYEQYF. The CDR3 DNA is TGTGCCTGGAGTGTAGGCCGCTTCTATGAGCAGTACTTC. The V call is TRBV30, the J call TRBJ2-7; D is unresolved. This CDR3 has 13 residues. V was clipped by 0 bases and J by 7 bases, with 13 bases between them. CDR1 is GTSNPN and CDR2 is SVGIG in the germline V gene (reference sequence).

The CDR3 region has the DNA TGCAGCGTTGAAGAAGGATACTATGGCTACACCTTC. Its protein product is CSVEEGYYGYTF. The chain has TRBV29-1 and TRBJ1-2; D is undetermined. This CDR3 has 12 residues. V was cut by 0 bases and J by 3 bases, with 5 bases left in between. Germline CDR1 is SQVTM and CDR2 is ANQGSEA.